This entry concerns a single T cell receptor (beta chain). The data were obtained in a study of blood T cell repertoires in COVID-19. Study-level information: The United States, Italy and Spain provided the acute and convalescent COVID-19 samples. T cells, B-cell-depleted T cells, or PBMCs supplied cDNA or gDNA.

Original processing notes: Nucleated cell number was recorded as an estimate derived from reference gene primer amplification. The data were produced by immunoSEQ multiplex PCR, yet TCRdb's version contains in-frame clones alone and is incomplete. The D gene and trimming were derived from the DNA, and the V and J assignments and clone size from that table. Among about 270,000 clones listed, approximately 86% were seen once. V was cut by 2 bases and J by 8 bases, with 10 bases left in between. The CDR3 runs 13 residues. Germline loops: CDR1 SGHNT, CDR2 YENEEA. The material sequenced was peripheral blood. The TCR comes from a man aged 40-49 years who had recovered from COVID-19. V usage is TRBV11-3 and J usage is TRBJ2-1; D might be TRBD2 (5 bases). The CDR3 DNA follows: TGTGCCAGCAGCTTATTTCGGGGTTATGAGCAGTTCTTC. Encoded protein: CASSLFRGYEQFF.